This record covers a single TCR beta chain. The antigen is unknown. Researchers reported sorting CD4+ naive, central memory, regulatory and stem cell-like memory cells via CD45RO/CCR7/CD25/CD127/CD95/CD27. This entry comes from a study of beta chain features in type 1 diabetes. About the study: There were around 100,000,000 sorted cells examined across all samples. Points from the study as a whole: For TCRB rearrangement, an influence of HLA type remained unresolved here. Shorter TCRB CDR3s, moderately but significantly so, marked every one of the four CD4+ subsets in Type 1 diabetes patients. Researchers reported that naive, central memory and Treg TCRB repertoires appeared more similar in patients than in healthy donors.

The CDR3 runs to 15 residues. The ends were cut back, 1 base at V and 0 bases at J, with 12 bases in the middle. Germline V gives CDR1 GTSNPN, CDR2 SVGIG (reference sequence). All of the isolated RNA was reverse transcribed, so expressed TCRB transcripts were sequenced. TCRdb keeps only in-frame clones here, not all; method: immunoSEQ multiplex PCR. The repertoire holds 250,000 to 350,000 clones, with roughly an eighth as singletons. The V and J genes are TRBV30 and TRBJ1-1; possibly TRBD1 for D (6 bases). This clonotype was obtained from a man aged 25 to 40 with type 1 diabetes. Source material: naive CD4+ T cells from blood. CDR3 residues: CAWSGEGGMNTEAFF. CDR3 nucleotide sequence: TGTGCCTGGAGTGGGGAGGGGGGCATGAACACTGAAGCTTTCTTT. Variable domain in full (rest from reference TRBV30 and TRBJ1-1): SQTIHQWPATLVQPVGSPLSLECTVEGTSNPNLYWYRQAAGRGLQLLFYSVGIGQISSEVPQNLSASRPQDRQFILSSKKLLLSDSGFYLCAWSGEGGMNTEAFFGQGTRLTVV.